This T cell receptor (beta chain) was captured by sequencing in a study of blood T cell repertoires in COVID-19. Looking at the study overall: T cells, B-cell-depleted T cells, or PBMCs supplied cDNA or gDNA.

In the study's own analysis: Reference gene primer amplification gave estimated nucleated cell counts. TCRdb keeps only in-frame clones here, not all; method: immunoSEQ multiplex PCR. For V, J and clone size, that table is used; D and trimming come from the DNA. The table shows some 250,000 clones, with around 90% occurring only once. This CDR3 spans 15 amino acids. CDR1 SGDLS and CDR2 YYNGEE come from the germline V gene. Germline trimming cut 3 bases from V and 5 bases from J; bases unmatched to any gene: 6. The clonotype was recovered from a woman between 40 and 55 years old who had recovered from COVID-19. J is TRBJ2-3 and V is TRBV9; 10 nucleotides match TRBD1. Input material: peripheral blood. CDR3 in DNA: TGTGCCAGCAGCGGAGGGACAGGGGCGGAAGATACGCAGTATTTT. It translates to CASSGGTGAEDTQYF. The full variable domain, in which reference TRBV9 and TRBJ2-3 provide the parts outside the CDR3, is DSGVTQTPKHLITATGQRVTLRCSPRSGDLSVYWYQQSLDQGLQFLIQYYNGEERAKGNILERFSAQQFPDLHSELNLSSLELGDSALYFCASSGGTGAEDTQYFGPGTRLTVL.